What follows are 11 T cell receptor beta chains derived from one specimen sequenced in a study of OX40 agonist ivuxolimab in advanced cancers. Here immunoSEQ multiplex PCR was the method, and the copy in TCRdb shows in-frame clones only, minus some. The table records some 100,000 clones, under 95% of them present only once. The sequencing here drew on CD4+ or CD8+ T cells sorted from blood, taken in a trial of the OX40 agonist ivuxolimab. Receptors were obtained from an adult with an advanced solid tumor such as melanoma, head and neck, liver or kidney cancer.

The chain has TRBV5-1 and TRBJ2-1; 7 positions match TRBD2. CDR3 size: 17 residues. Germline loops: CDR1 SGHRS, CDR2 YFSETQ. J was trimmed by 2 bases and V by 4 bases; bases with no gene match: 12. The CDR3 loop is CASSETLAEAPYNEQFF. The CDR3 nucleotides are TGCGCCAGCAGCGAAACTCTAGCGGAGGCTCCCTACAATGAGCAGTTCTTC.

The CDR3 is CASSRGLYNEQFF. The CDR3 DNA follows: TGTGCCAGCAGCCGAGGGCTATACAATGAGCAGTTCTTC. This rearrangement joins TRBV11-3 to TRBJ2-1, with D perhaps TRBD2 (5 bases). Germline V gene lookup returns CDR1 SGHNT and CDR2 YENEEA. CDR3 length: 13 residues. Deletions cut 5 bases from V and 4 bases from J, with 9 bases between.

The chain joins TRBV2 to TRBJ2-3, with 12 bases fitting TRBD2. The ends lost 7 bases at V and 7 bases at J; junction bases unmatched: 6. This CDR3 has 14 amino acids. In germline, CDR1 is SNHLY, CDR2 FYNNEI. CDR3 protein: CASNQRTSGNTQYF. DNA for the CDR3: TGTGCCAGCAACCAACGGACTAGCGGGAATACGCAGTATTTT.

The chain recombines TRBV9 with TRBJ1-3; weak D call: TRBD1 (6 bases). The CDR3 runs to 15 residues. V dropped 0 bases and J dropped 3 bases, with 10 bases sitting between them. Germline V gene lookup returns CDR1 SGDLS and CDR2 YYNGEE. The CDR3 nucleotides are TGTGCCAGCAGCGTAGAGAGGGGGTATGGAAACACCATATATTTT. Protein: CASSVERGYGNTIYF.

This clone appeared a single time. The chain joins TRBV4-2 to TRBJ2-3; 10 bases fit TRBD2. The V gene end was trimmed by 4 bases and the J gene end by 2 bases; junction bases not matched to a gene: 6. The germline gives CDR1 LGHNA, CDR2 YNFKEQ. The CDR3 has 16 amino acids. As DNA, the CDR3 is TGTGCCAGCAGCCCAAGGACTAGCGGCAACACAGATACGCAGTATTTT. This gives the protein CASSPRTSGNTDTQYF.

This chain uses TRBV7-9 with TRBJ1-2; tentatively, D is TRBD1 (6 bases). Germline V lookup: CDR1 SEHNR, CDR2 FQNEAQ (reference sequence). CDR3 length: 16 amino acids. The V end lost 2 bases, the J end lost 2 bases, and 15 bases lay between the germline ends. CDR3 sequence reads: CASSLLQGLLNYGYTF. The CDR3 nucleotides read TGTGCCAGCAGCTTATTGCAGGGGCTACTAAACTATGGCTACACCTTC.

The genes are TRBV5-6 and TRBJ2-3; 8 bases agree with TRBD2. CDR1 and CDR2 from the germline V gene are SGHDT and YYEEEE. The V gene end was trimmed by 4 bases and the J gene end by 6 bases; junction bases not matched to a gene: 10. The CDR3 covers 15 residues. The CDR3 nucleotides read TGTGCCAGCAGCCGGGCTGGACTAGCAACGGATACGCAGTATTTT. It encodes CASSRAGLATDTQYF.

The V call is TRBV5-8, the J call TRBJ2-2; D might be TRBD1 (6 bases). The CDR3 contains 16 residues. From germline, CDR1 is SGHTS and CDR2 YDEGEE. V was trimmed by 3 bases and J by 1 base, leaving 13 bases between them. CDR3 sequence reads: CASSSYRTVNTGELFF. The CDR3, as DNA: TGTGCCAGCAGCTCCTACCGGACAGTGAACACCGGGGAGCTGTTTTTT.

The V and J genes are TRBV11-3 and TRBJ1-4; 9 nucleotides line up with TRBD1. Per the germline V gene, CDR1 is SGHNT and CDR2 is YENEEA. This CDR3 has 17 amino acids. J was trimmed by 2 bases and V by 5 bases; bases with no gene match: 9. CDR3 sequence (DNA): TGTGCCAGCAGCACGAACAGGGGGCGCGGTACTAATGAAAAACTGTTTTTT. Translated: CASSTNRGRGTNEKLFF.

Of note for this clone: Distinct nucleotide sequences in the sample also encode this CDR3. The CDR3 sequence is CASSLTPQETQYF. The CDR3 nucleotides read TGTGCCAGCAGCTTAACCCCTCAAGAGACCCAGTACTTC. V is TRBV7-3 and J is TRBJ2-5; D ambiguous. V was shortened by 0 bases and J by 2 bases, with 4 bases between the two germline ends. The CDR3 has 13 residues. Germline-derived CDR1 and CDR2 are SGHTA and FQGTGA.

The chain couples TRBV7-2 to TRBJ2-1; D is possibly TRBD2 (8 bases). Germline CDR1 is SGHTA and CDR2 is FQGNSA. V was pared by 1 base and J by 5 bases, with 18 bases between. This CDR3 is 17 amino acids long. The CDR3 region is CASSLVGGLGLDNEQFF. CDR3 sequence (DNA): TGTGCCAGCAGCTTAGTAGGGGGCTTGGGACTAGACAATGAGCAGTTCTTC.